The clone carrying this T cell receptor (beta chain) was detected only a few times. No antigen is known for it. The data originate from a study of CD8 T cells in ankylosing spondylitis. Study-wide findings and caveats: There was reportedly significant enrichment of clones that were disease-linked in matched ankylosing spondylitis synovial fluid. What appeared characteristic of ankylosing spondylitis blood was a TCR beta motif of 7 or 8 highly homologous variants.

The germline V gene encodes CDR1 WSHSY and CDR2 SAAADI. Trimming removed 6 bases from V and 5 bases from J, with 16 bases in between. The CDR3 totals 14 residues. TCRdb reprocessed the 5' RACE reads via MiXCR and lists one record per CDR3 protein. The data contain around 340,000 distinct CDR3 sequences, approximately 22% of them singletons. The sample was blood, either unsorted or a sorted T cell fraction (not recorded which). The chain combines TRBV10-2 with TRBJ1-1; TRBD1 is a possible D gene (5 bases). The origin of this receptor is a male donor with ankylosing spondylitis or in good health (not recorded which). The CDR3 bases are TGCGCCAGCAGCGGGTTGGGGGATTTTACTGAAGCTTTCTTT. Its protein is CASSGLGDFTEAFF.